The 9 T cell receptor beta chains in this list originate from one sample, sequenced in a study of cytomegalovirus exposure and HLA in healthy donors. PCR was performed using 60 Vbeta and 13 Jbeta primers. The table came from immunoSEQ multiplex PCR; TCRdb's copy has only in-frame clones and leaves some out. This table holds about 160,000 clones, nearly 80% found once. Material for sequencing was PBMCs. These receptors were collected from a woman between 45 and 65 years old in good health and CMV-seropositive.

J is TRBJ2-7 and V is TRBV4-1; D uncertain. This CDR3 spans 15 amino acids. Germline lookup yields CDR1 MGHRA and CDR2 YSYEKL. Trimming took 0 bases from V and 5 from J, leaving 14 bases between them. The CDR3 DNA is TGCGCCAGCAGCCAAGAATGGGCCGGTCGGCACGAGCAGTACTTC. Translated: CASSQEWAGRHEQYF.

The V gene is TRBV5-4, the J gene TRBJ2-7, with D maybe TRBD2 (5 bases). V was shortened by 2 bases and J by 0 bases, with 9 bases between the two germline ends. The CDR3 length is 14 residues. CDR1 and CDR2 (germline): SGHNT, YYREEE (reference sequence). For the CDR3, the DNA is TGTGCCAGCAGCTTAAGTAGCGCCTCCTACGAGCAGTACTTC. Its translation: CASSLSSASYEQYF.

CDR3 sequence: CASSPGQGISYEQYF. CDR3 DNA sequence: TGTGCCAGCTCACCAGGGCAGGGGATCTCCTACGAGCAGTACTTC. This chain links TRBV18 with TRBJ2-7; D is perhaps TRBD1 (6 bases). The CDR3 consists of 15 residues. CDR1 and CDR2 (germline): KGHSH, LQKENI. The ends were cut back, 2 bases at V and 0 bases at J, with 11 bases in the middle. Drawing the rest from reference TRBV18 and TRBJ2-7, the complete variable domain is NAGVMQNPRHLVRRRGQEARLRCSPMKGHSHVYWYRQLPEEGLKFMVYLQKENIIDESGMPKERFSAEFPKEGPSILRIQQVVRGDSAAYFCASSPGQGISYEQYFGPGTRLTVT.

This chain connects TRBV27 to TRBJ1-2, with 9 positions matching TRBD1. CDR1 is MNHEY, CDR2 SMNVEV, per germline (reference sequence). J lost 5 bases, V lost 4 bases, and 5 bases had no gene match. The CDR3 consists of 14 residues. Written as DNA, the CDR3 is TGTGCCAGCAGTTCCTCCGGGACAGGGTATGGCTACACCTTC. This translates into CASSSSGTGYGYTF.

The V call is TRBV19, the J call TRBJ1-1; no clear D gene. Trimming left V 3 bases short and J 4 bases short, with 9 bases between. Germline V CDR1 and CDR2: LNHDA, SQIVND (reference sequence). The CDR3 extends over 13 amino acids. CDR3 sequence (DNA): TGTGCCAGTAGTATTAGTGAGGGCACTGAAGCTTTCTTT. Translated: CASSISEGTEAFF.

The chain uses TRBV5-6 and TRBJ2-5, with 11 bases that match TRBD2. V shed 1 base, J shed 1 base, and the junction held 6 bases outside the gene matches. From germline, CDR1 is SGHDT and CDR2 YYEEEE. The CDR3 loop spans 17 amino acids. CDR3 amino acids: CASSLTPTSGAQETQYF. CDR3 nucleotide sequence: TGTGCCAGCAGCTTGACACCGACTAGCGGGGCCCAAGAGACCCAGTACTTC.

The rearrangement joins TRBV4-2 to TRBJ2-7; the match to TRBD2 covers 10 bases. The V gene's germline CDR1 is LGHNA and CDR2 YNFKEQ. Trimming at V came to 0 bases and at J to 2 bases, leaving 4 bases not matched to a gene. The CDR3 contains 16 residues. This CDR3 is CASSQDGSGRAYEQYF. CDR3 nucleotide sequence: TGTGCCAGCAGCCAAGATGGCAGCGGGAGGGCCTACGAGCAGTACTTC.

The chain employs TRBV4-3 and TRBJ2-4; a possible D gene is TRBD1 (5 bases). Trimming stripped 0 bases from V and 3 bases from J, with 18 bases between. This CDR3 region has 18 residues. Germline CDR1 LGHNA, CDR2 YSLEER. CDR3 region: CASSQEFRGTYGKNIQYF. CDR3 DNA: TGCGCCAGCAGCCAAGAGTTTAGGGGTACCTATGGCAAAAACATTCAGTACTTC.

The chain combines TRBV21-1 with TRBJ1-6. TRBV21-1 is described as a pseudogene. The CDR3 extends over 19 amino acids. The CDR3 is CASSNRGVGEATYNSPLHF. The CDR3 coding sequence is TGTGCCAGCAGCAATCGGGGAGTGGGGGAGGCGACATATAATTCACCCCTCCACTTT.